Below are 32 T cell receptor beta chains sequenced from a single sample in a study of cytomegalovirus exposure and HLA in healthy donors. The PCR contained 60 Vbeta and 13 Jbeta primers. TCRdb's table, derived via immunoSEQ multiplex PCR, lists solely in-frame clones and lacks some. This table holds approximately 150,000 clones, around 84% found once. The sequenced sample consisted of PBMCs. The origin of the receptors is a boy between 2 and 10 years old in good health and CMV-seronegative.

The J gene is TRBJ2-3, the V gene TRBV6-1; 15 bases are shared with TRBD2. This CDR3 is built from 18 residues. V shed 2 bases, J shed 7 bases, and the junction held 10 bases outside the gene matches. Germline CDR1 reads MNHNS; CDR2 reads SASEGT. The CDR3 region has the DNA TGTGCCAGCAGTGAAACTCCCGGACTAGCGGGGGGGCGAAATACGCAGTATTTT. Translation gives CASSETPGLAGGRNTQYF.

The genes are TRBV6-4 and TRBJ2-1; D is uncertain. V shed 0 bases and J shed 0 bases, with 9 bases lying between them. This CDR3 spans 16 amino acids. Germline CDR1 is MRHNA and CDR2 is SNTAGT. CDR3: CASSDSAASSYNEQFF. The DNA for the CDR3 is TGTGCCAGCAGTGACTCGGCAGCGAGCTCCTACAATGAGCAGTTCTTC.

This clone was seen more than once but under ten times. This chain joins TRBV6-5 and TRBJ2-7; weak D call: TRBD1 (5 bases). CDR3 length equals 16 residues. The germline V gene encodes CDR1 MNHEY and CDR2 SVGAGI. The V end lost 2 bases, the J end lost 0 bases, and 14 bases lay between the germline ends. In DNA form, the CDR3 reads TGTGCCAGCAGTTACAGCGCCAGGGTGAGCTCCTACGAGCAGTACTTC. Translation: CASSYSARVSSYEQYF.

This clone was seen a handful of times. The genes are TRBV18 and TRBJ2-1, with D maybe TRBD2 (6 bases). Trimming removed 5 bases at V and 8 bases at J, with 25 bases between. CDR3 length: 17 amino acids. Germline V lookup: CDR1 KGHSH, CDR2 LQKENI. For the CDR3, the DNA is TGTGCCAGCTCAAGATCTGTAGGTGGGTCCGGGGGTGATGAGCAGTTCTTC. Translation gives CASSRSVGGSGGDEQFF.

The V gene is TRBV7-2, the J gene TRBJ1-1; D is perhaps TRBD1 (6 bases). CDR3 length: 15 amino acids. The germline V gene has CDR1 SGHTA and CDR2 FQGNSA. Trimming removed 4 bases from V and 1 base from J, with 13 bases in between. CDR3 DNA sequence: TGTGCCAGCAGCTCGCGACAGGATCGGAACACTGAAGCTTTCTTT. This encodes CASSSRQDRNTEAFF.

This clone appeared once. CDR3 DNA: TGTGCCATCACAACCGCCAGACAAAATGGCTACACCTTC. This sequence encodes CAITTARQNGYTF. This chain connects TRBV28 to TRBJ1-2; D not certain. The CDR3 runs 13 residues. Deletions cut 10 bases from V and 6 bases from J, with 18 bases between. CDR1 MDHEN and CDR2 SYDVKM come from the germline V gene.

This clone has a handful of counts. The V and J genes are TRBV6-5 and TRBJ1-5, with 7 bases identical to TRBD1. The junction had 8 bases not matched to a gene; V was cut back by 0 bases and J by 9 bases. Germline V lookup: CDR1 MNHEY, CDR2 SVGAGI. This CDR3 contains 15 residues. The CDR3 here is CASSYSGQVGLPQHF. CDR3 in DNA: TGTGCCAGCAGTTACTCTGGACAGGTCGGTTTGCCCCAGCATTTT.

V and J are TRBV6-4 and TRBJ2-1, with TRBD2 matching 16 bases. Germline values: CDR1 MRHNA, CDR2 SNTAGT. The CDR3 consists of 16 residues. V lost 4 bases and J lost 9; bases outside the gene matches: 6. The CDR3 here is CASSATGTSGGGEQFF. CDR3 nucleotide sequence: TGTGCCAGCAGTGCTACCGGGACTAGCGGGGGGGGTGAGCAGTTCTTC.

The gene calls are TRBV28 and TRBJ2-3; 13 bases map to TRBD2. The CDR3 is made up of 16 amino acids. With V trimmed by 5 bases and J by 1 base, 3 bases remained unmatched. Germline V CDR1 and CDR2: MDHEN, SYDVKM. CDR3 region: CASSRGTSGGTDTQYF. The CDR3 region has the DNA TGTGCCAGCAGTCGGGGGACTAGCGGGGGCACAGATACGCAGTATTTT. Complete variable domain (other parts from reference TRBV28 and TRBJ2-3): DVKVTQSSRYLVKRTGEKVFLECVQDMDHENMFWYRQDPGLGLRLIYFSYDVKMKEKGDIPEGYSVSREKKERFSLILESASTNQTSMYLCASSRGTSGGTDTQYFGPGTRLTVL.

The V call is TRBV9, the J call TRBJ1-1; 7 bases agree with TRBD1. CDR3 length equals 13 residues. Looked up from germline, CDR1 is SGDLS and CDR2 is YYNGEE. V lost 4 bases to trimming and J lost 5 bases; unmatched junction nucleotides: 5. For the CDR3, the DNA is TGTGCCAGCAGCATCGAGACAGGGACTGAAGCTTTCTTT. This encodes CASSIETGTEAFF.

The chain has TRBV7-9 and TRBJ2-3, with D possibly TRBD1 on 5 matching bases. CDR1 is SEHNR, CDR2 FQNEAQ, per germline (reference sequence). V lost 1 base, J lost 0 bases, and 8 bases lay in between. The CDR3 is 15 residues long. The CDR3 nucleotides read TGTGCCAGCAGCTTAGGCAGGGCTAGCACAGATACGCAGTATTTT. Protein product: CASSLGRASTDTQYF. The variable domain in full, completed from reference TRBV7-9 and TRBJ2-3, reads DTGVSQNPRHKITKRGQNVTFRCDPISEHNRLYWYRQTLGQGPEFLTYFQNEAQLEKSRLLSDRFSAERPKGSFSTLEIQRTEQGDSAMYLCASSLGRASTDTQYFGPGTRLTVL.

This chain links TRBV11-2 with TRBJ2-4; a weak D match, TRBD2 (7 bases). This CDR3 contains 17 residues. Trimming removed 1 base at V and 0 bases at J, with 13 bases between. CDR1 is SGHAT and CDR2 is FQNNGV in the germline V gene. The CDR3 sequence: CASSLGGGRGAKNIQYF. The CDR3 DNA is TGTGCCAGCAGCTTAGGAGGGGGGAGGGGAGCCAAAAACATTCAGTACTTC.

In the case of this clone: This same CDR3 is encoded by further DNA sequences in the sample. The chain uses TRBV5-6 and TRBJ2-7, with D possibly being TRBD1 (5 bases). Trimming removed 4 bases at V and 0 bases at J, with 20 bases between. This CDR3 spans 17 amino acids. Germline V gene lookup returns CDR1 SGHDT and CDR2 YYEEEE. The CDR3 region is CASSTNLLRVGSYEQYF. CDR3 sequence (DNA): TGTGCCAGCAGCACGAACCTCCTCAGGGTAGGCTCCTACGAGCAGTACTTC.

This sequence joins TRBV5-5 and TRBJ2-2; 10 bases are shared with TRBD1. Germline V lookup: CDR1 SGHKS, CDR2 YYEKEE (reference sequence). There are 16 residues in the CDR3. With V trimmed by 0 bases and J by 7 bases, 6 bases remained unmatched. In nucleotides, the CDR3 is TGTGCCAGCAGCTTGGGACAGGGGGCGAGTGGCGGGGAGCTGTTTTTT. This gives the protein CASSLGQGASGGELFF.

About this clone itself: This CDR3 is also generated by other DNA sequences in the sample. The chain uses TRBV28 and TRBJ2-5; D unresolved. The CDR3 has 13 amino acids. Trimming pared 3 bases from V and 5 bases from J, leaving 10 bases between. Germline CDR1 reads MDHEN; CDR2 reads SYDVKM. The CDR3 sequence is CASSFPEIETQYF. The CDR3 DNA reads as TGTGCCAGCAGTTTTCCGGAGATCGAGACCCAGTACTTC.

This chain connects TRBV6-5 to TRBJ2-1; 8 bases are a match to TRBD2. J was trimmed by 4 bases and V by 6 bases; bases with no gene match: 8. Germline V gene sequence: CDR1 MNHEY, CDR2 SVGAGI. The length of the CDR3 is 15 residues. The CDR3 spells CASSRSGKGYNEQFF. For the CDR3, the DNA is TGTGCCAGCAGCCGTAGCGGGAAGGGTTACAATGAGCAGTTCTTC.

V gene TRBV7-3 combines with J gene TRBJ2-5; a weak D match, TRBD2 (5 bases). Trimming removed 6 bases from V and 2 bases from J, with 16 bases in between. The CDR3 has 15 amino acids. Germline CDR1 SGHTA, CDR2 FQGTGA. The CDR3 region has the DNA TGTGCCAGCAGTAGCTTCGCACGAGGGCAAGAGACCCAGTACTTC. Translating gives CASSSFARGQETQYF.

V usage is TRBV7-8 and J usage is TRBJ2-7, with 15 bases lining up with TRBD2. The trim removed 4 bases at V and 2 bases at J, leaving 6 bases unmatched. CDR1 and CDR2 (germline): SGHVS, FQNEAQ. The CDR3 consists of 17 residues. The CDR3 nucleotides read TGTGCCAGCAGCTGGAGAGGACTAGCGGGGGGGCCCTACGAGCAGTACTTC. Translated: CASSWRGLAGGPYEQYF.

This chain uses TRBV15 with TRBJ2-6, with 10 positions matching TRBD1. The V segment lost 1 base and the J segment 2 bases; nucleotides outside the gene matches: 5. In germline, CDR1 is LNHNV, CDR2 YYDKDF (reference sequence). This CDR3 spans 18 amino acids. The CDR3 loop is CATSRGTGGIAGANVLTF. CDR3 bases: TGTGCCACCAGCAGAGGGACAGGGGGAATAGCTGGGGCCAACGTCCTGACTTTC.

J is TRBJ2-7 and V is TRBV7-9; possible D gene TRBD2, 5 bases. The CDR3 has 13 amino acids. V was trimmed by 4 bases and J by 7 bases, leaving 14 bases between them. Germline V gives CDR1 SEHNR, CDR2 FQNEAQ (reference sequence). The CDR3 coding sequence is TGTGCCAGCAGCTCCCGGGGAACCGGGGAGCAGTACTTC. Protein product: CASSSRGTGEQYF.

The rearrangement links TRBV9 to TRBJ2-1, with 12 bases lining up with TRBD2. J was trimmed by 2 bases and V by 4 bases; bases with no gene match: 16. The CDR3 spans 20 residues. The V gene's germline CDR1 is SGDLS and CDR2 YYNGEE. The CDR3 reads CASSPRSDGLAGTAYNEQFF. In DNA, the CDR3 is TGTGCCAGCAGCCCACGGAGCGACGGACTAGCGGGAACCGCCTACAATGAGCAGTTCTTC.

This clone appeared many times. The genes are TRBV5-1 and TRBJ1-4; D uncertain. There are 22 residues in the CDR3. Germline CDR1 SGHRS, CDR2 YFSETQ. The V and J ends lost 8 bases and 4 bases respectively, with 39 bases between them. The chain's CDR3 is CASTALIPDKTPQPFFNEKLFF. DNA of the CDR3: TGCGCCAGTACGGCCCTTATTCCGGATAAGACACCCCAACCTTTCTTTAATGAAAAACTGTTTTTT.

The table lists this clone with a count of one. The chain carries TRBV6-5 and TRBJ1-2; 7 bases fit TRBD1. Unmatched junction bases numbered 12, after V lost 6 bases and J lost 5 bases. The length of the CDR3 is 15 residues. Germline V gene lookup returns CDR1 MNHEY and CDR2 SVGAGI. The chain's CDR3 is CASSPTGALLYGYTF. The CDR3 DNA is TGTGCCAGCAGCCCCACAGGGGCCCTGCTGTATGGCTACACCTTC.

The chain couples TRBV10-3 to TRBJ2-1, with TRBD2 matching over 11 bases. The CDR3 has 15 residues. Looked up from germline, CDR1 is ENHRY and CDR2 is SYGVKD. Trimming removed 6 bases from V and 5 bases from J; junction bases left unmatched: 6. The CDR3 nucleotides read TGTGCCATCAGCGAGGGGACTAGCGGAGACAATGAGCAGTTCTTC. Translation gives CAISEGTSGDNEQFF.

This rearrangement joins TRBV28 to TRBJ1-2; 8 positions match TRBD1. V dropped 5 bases and J dropped 7; count of bases not matched to a gene: 12. The CDR3 consists of 15 residues. Germline CDR1 MDHEN, CDR2 SYDVKM. The CDR3 loop reads CASSPGGAGGSGYTF. Written as DNA, the CDR3 is TGTGCCAGCAGTCCAGGGGGCGCTGGGGGGAGTGGCTACACCTTC.

J is TRBJ2-7 and V is TRBV19; 7 nucleotides agree with TRBD2. CDR1 and CDR2 (germline): LNHDA, SQIVND (reference sequence). The trim removed 4 bases at V and 2 bases at J, leaving 5 bases unmatched. The CDR3 is 14 residues long. DNA of the CDR3: TGTGCCAGTAGTACCCTGGGACTACCCTACGAGCAGTACTTC. Translation gives CASSTLGLPYEQYF.

This clone was counted a few times. This chain links TRBV19 with TRBJ2-7; D gene ambiguous. V was pared by 1 base and J by 6 bases, with 16 bases between. The CDR3 runs to 15 residues. Germline CDR1 reads LNHDA; CDR2 reads SQIVND (reference sequence). The CDR3 DNA follows: TGTGCCAGTAGTATAGGAGGCTTTAAGGTGAGCGAGCAGTACTTC. Its protein is CASSIGGFKVSEQYF.

The chain combines TRBV6-5 with TRBJ2-5, with TRBD2 matching 8 bases. Trimming at V came to 5 bases and at J to 4 bases, leaving 9 bases not matched to a gene. In germline, CDR1 is MNHEY, CDR2 SVGAGI. The CDR3 contains 15 residues. CDR3 coding DNA: TGTGCCAGCAGTAAACGGACTAGCCCCGCAGAGACCCAGTACTTC. This codes for CASSKRTSPAETQYF.

The chain joins TRBV6-6 to TRBJ1-6, with D unresolved. Germline CDR1 and CDR2: MNHNY and SVGAGI (reference sequence). CDR3 length: 12 amino acids. Trimming stripped 2 bases from V and 17 bases from J, with 13 bases between. CDR3 coding DNA: TGTGCCAGCAGTTACGGTCAGGAAAACTTCCACTTT. It is translated as CASSYGQENFHF.

This rearrangement joins TRBV6-6 to TRBJ1-6; 7 nucleotides agree with TRBD1. The J segment lost 8 bases and the V segment lost 2 bases, leaving 6 bases of the junction unmatched. The CDR3 covers 15 residues. Germline V gene sequence: CDR1 MNHNY, CDR2 SVGAGI (reference sequence). The CDR3 DNA is TGTGCCAGCAGTTACCGAGGGGGCGGTGATTCACCCCTCCACTTT. It yields the protein CASSYRGGGDSPLHF.

The V and J genes are TRBV30 and TRBJ1-3; possible D gene TRBD1, 5 bases. Germline assignment: CDR1 GTSNPN and CDR2 SVGIG (reference sequence). The CDR3 contains 15 residues. V gave up 5 bases and J gave up 4 bases, with 18 bases separating them. The CDR3 DNA is TGTGCCTGGTTCCCCCCCGGGACTGAAGGAAACACCATATATTTT. It yields the protein CAWFPPGTEGNTIYF.

This clone was found once. This chain uses TRBV9 with TRBJ2-1; 8 nucleotides agree with TRBD1. Germline V gene data show CDR1 as SGDLS and CDR2 as YYNGEE. J lost 4 bases, V lost 4 bases, and 13 bases had no gene match. This CDR3 contains 17 residues. The CDR3 DNA is TGTGCCAGCAGCTTCGACAGGGGACATAAAAAATACAATGAGCAGTTCTTC. Amino acids: CASSFDRGHKKYNEQFF.